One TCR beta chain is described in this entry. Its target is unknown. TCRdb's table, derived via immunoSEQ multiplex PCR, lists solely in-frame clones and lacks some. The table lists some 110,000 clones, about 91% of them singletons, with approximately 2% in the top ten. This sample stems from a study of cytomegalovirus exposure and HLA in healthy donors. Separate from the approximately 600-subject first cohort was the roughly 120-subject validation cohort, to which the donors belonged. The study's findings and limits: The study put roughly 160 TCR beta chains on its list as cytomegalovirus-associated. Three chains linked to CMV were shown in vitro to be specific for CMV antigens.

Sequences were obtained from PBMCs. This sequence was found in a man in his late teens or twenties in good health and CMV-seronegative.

Written as DNA, the CDR3 is TGTGCCAGCAGTCGCATGCTAGCCCTGGGCGATGAGCAGTTCTTC. Protein: CASSRMLALGDEQFF. This rearrangement joins TRBV27 to TRBJ2-1; D possibly corresponds to TRBD2 (5 bases). The V and J ends lost 5 bases and 8 bases respectively, with 19 bases between them. The CDR3 runs to 15 residues. Germline V gives CDR1 MNHEY, CDR2 SMNVEV (reference sequence).